Shown below are 19 T cell receptor beta chains from a single sample sequenced in a study of CD8+CD57+ T cells in acquired aplastic anemia. Genomic DNA, the template, was used for profiling of the TCR beta VDJ and CDR3. MiXCR, run by TCRdb on the reads, gives a single entry per CDR3 protein. The profile covers about 170,000 distinct CDR3 sequences, with just under 45% appearing a single time and approximately 1% taken by the ten largest. Source material: sorted CD4+, CD8+, or CD8+CD57+ T cells (not recorded which) from PBMCs. The receptor set was obtained from a human donor in good health.

The sample holds many counts of this clonotype. The chain links TRBV6-5 to TRBJ1-2; no clear D. Germline assignment: CDR1 MNHEY and CDR2 SVGAGI. V was trimmed by 6 bases and J by 6 bases, leaving 8 bases between them. The CDR3 sequence is 11 residues long. As DNA, the CDR3 is TGTGCCAGCAGGGACTCGCATGGCTACACCTTC. This codes for CASRDSHGYTF.

This clonotype was seen just once. This chain uses TRBV5-1 with TRBJ1-2; 8 nucleotides match TRBD1. The CDR3 is 13 residues long. V shed 3 bases, J shed 6 bases, and the junction held 4 bases outside the gene matches. Per germline, CDR1 SGHRS and CDR2 YFSETQ. CDR3 sequence reads: CASSYDRGDGYTF. The CDR3 coding sequence is TGCGCCAGCAGCTACGACAGGGGCGATGGCTACACCTTC.

This clonotype was observed a single time. This chain uses TRBV20-1 with TRBJ2-1, with D perhaps given as TRBD1 or TRBD2 (6 bases each). The CDR3 contains 12 residues. Trimming stripped 1 base from V and 8 bases from J, with 9 bases between. The germline gives CDR1 DFQATT, CDR2 SNEGSKA (reference sequence). Here the CDR3 reads CSARVRGDEQFF. CDR3 DNA: TGCAGTGCTAGAGTGAGGGGGGATGAGCAGTTCTTC.

The J gene is TRBJ2-5, the V gene TRBV7-8; D may be TRBD1 or TRBD2 (7 bases each). V lost 5 bases and J 5 bases, leaving 15 bases between the germline ends. The CDR3 totals 14 residues. In germline, CDR1 is SGHVS, CDR2 FQNEAQ. CDR3 protein: CASSLRGGRETQYF. CDR3 bases: TGTGCCAGCAGCCTCAGGGGGGGGCGTGAGACCCAGTACTTC. Looking up the rest from reference TRBV7-8 and TRBJ2-5 gives the full variable domain: GAGVSQSPRYKVAKRGQDVALRCDPISGHVSLFWYQQALGQGPEFLTYFQNEAQLDKSGLPSDRFFAERPEGSVSTLKIQRTQQEDSAVYLCASSLRGGRETQYFGPGTRLLVL.

For this clonotype: Since a much larger clone is just one base distant, this may be a read error. This rearrangement joins TRBV4-2 to TRBJ2-7, with 12 bases that match TRBD2. Germline CDR1 is LGHNA and CDR2 is YNFKEQ. The CDR3 is made up of 18 amino acids. The CDR3 region is CASSQETSGSSKRYEQHF. In nucleotides, the CDR3 is TGTGCCAGCAGCCAAGAGACTAGCGGGAGTAGTAAGCGTTACGAGCAGCACTTC.

The rearrangement uses TRBV4-2 and TRBJ2-3; TRBD2 aligns across 13 bases. Germline-derived CDR1 and CDR2 are LGHNA and YNFKEQ. V shed 4 bases and J 2 bases; nucleotides not matched to a gene: 12. CDR3 size: 19 residues. The CDR3 DNA follows: TGTGCCAGCAGCCTTAAGACCTGGACTAGCGGGGGCTACACAGATACGCAGTATTTT. This translates into CASSLKTWTSGGYTDTQYF.

This clonotype was seen a handful of times. This chain links TRBV6-6 with TRBJ2-2; tentative D call: TRBD1 (6 bases). The CDR3 is 17 amino acids. CDR1 and CDR2 from the germline V gene are MNHNY and SVGAGI (reference sequence). V dropped 2 bases and J dropped 2 bases, with 15 bases sitting between them. CDR3 DNA sequence: TGTGCCAGCAGTTACCTCGGGACACCCCTCAACACCGGGGAGCTGTTTTTT. The encoded protein is CASSYLGTPLNTGELFF.

The V call is TRBV29-1, the J call TRBJ2-7, with D possibly being TRBD1 (5 bases). The germline gives CDR1 SQVTM, CDR2 ANQGSEA. CDR3 length: 13 amino acids. Trimming removed 4 bases at V and 0 bases at J, with 10 bases between. The CDR3 DNA sequence: TGCAGCGTTGGACAGTTAAGCTCCTACGAGCAGTACTTC. Encoded protein: CSVGQLSSYEQYF.

This clonotype was seen many times. The chain has TRBV7-6 and TRBJ1-5, with 7 positions matching TRBD1. The V gene's germline CDR1 is SGHVS and CDR2 FNYEAQ. This CDR3 spans 15 amino acids. Germline trimming cut 2 bases from V and 6 bases from J; bases unmatched to any gene: 7. The CDR3: CASSLTAGGGQPQHF. Here the CDR3 DNA reads TGTGCCAGCAGCTTAACGGCAGGGGGTGGTCAGCCCCAGCATTTT.

This clonotype was observed at least ten times. This CDR3 is CATSGVDPPSYGYTF. CDR3 sequence (DNA): TGTGCCACCAGTGGGGTCGACCCCCCTTCTTATGGCTACACCTTC. This chain joins TRBV24-1 and TRBJ1-2; no firm D call. The CDR3 extends over 15 amino acids. Germline-derived CDR1 and CDR2 are KGHDR and SFDVKD. V lost 5 bases, J lost 5 bases, and 17 bases lay in between.

The chain employs TRBV29-1 and TRBJ1-1; D remains unclear. The CDR3 runs to 9 residues. Germline-derived CDR1 and CDR2 are SQVTM and ANQGSEA. The CDR3 nucleotides read TGCGGAGGACTCTCTGAAGCTTTCTTT. Its protein product is CGGLSEAFF.

This clonotype was seen only a few times. The chain has TRBV27 and TRBJ2-2; D unclear. Trimming took off 3 bases at V and 0 bases at J, with 11 bases between the two ends. CDR1 MNHEY and CDR2 SMNVEV come from the germline V gene (reference sequence). The CDR3 has 16 residues. CDR3 residues: CASSFRQTSNTGELFF. The CDR3 DNA reads TGTGCCAGCAGTTTCCGCCAGACCTCGAACACCGGGGAGCTGTTTTTT.

V and J are TRBV20-1 and TRBJ2-5, with TRBD2 matching 14 bases. Germline CDR1 and CDR2: DFQATT and SNEGSKA (reference sequence). The CDR3 loop spans 17 amino acids. J lost 4 bases, V lost 6 bases, and 13 bases had no gene match. In nucleotides, the CDR3 is TGCAGTGCAAATTATCCGGGACTAGCGGGAGACAGAGAGACCCAGTACTTC. Its protein product is CSANYPGLAGDRETQYF.

In this sample, this clonotype turned up many times. The rearrangement uses TRBV7-3 and TRBJ2-2, with D perhaps matching TRBD1 (6 bases). The CDR3 is 15 residues long. Trimming cost V 5 bases and J 6 bases, with 16 bases left between them. Germline loops: CDR1 SGHTA, CDR2 FQGTGA. CDR3 sequence (DNA): TGTGCCAGCAGCCCAGGGGCCTGGGGATCCGGGGAGCTGTTTTTT. Encoded protein: CASSPGAWGSGELFF.

In DNA form, the CDR3 reads TGTGCCCTCCTAACCCTCCACTTT. Protein product: CALLTLHF. The J gene is TRBJ1-6, the V gene TRBV24-1; D is unclear. The germline V gene has CDR1 KGHDR and CDR2 SFDVKD. The V end lost 12 bases, the J end lost 14 bases, and 7 bases lay between the germline ends. The CDR3 is 8 residues long.

This clonotype appeared a single time. The CDR3 loop reads CASSLGGIWTEAFF. The CDR3 nucleotides read TGTGCCAGCAGCTTAGGGGGAATTTGGACTGAAGCTTTCTTT. The chain employs TRBV6-1 and TRBJ1-1; the D gene is possibly TRBD1 (6 bases). Germline CDR1 MNHNS, CDR2 SASEGT. The CDR3 has 14 residues. Trimming left V 6 bases short and J 5 bases short, with 16 bases between.

This clonotype has at least ten counts. This chain links TRBV20-1 with TRBJ2-7; TRBD1 matches at 11 bases. Germline V CDR1 and CDR2: DFQATT, SNEGSKA (reference sequence). Trimming at V came to 4 bases and at J to 2 bases, leaving 7 bases not matched to a gene. The CDR3 loop spans 15 amino acids. In nucleotides, the CDR3 is TGCAGTGCTAAACCACGGGACAGGGGGGCCTACGAGCAGTACTTC. This sequence encodes CSAKPRDRGAYEQYF.

On this clonotype itself: The final CDR3 position lacks the conserved phenylalanine or tryptophan, pointing to a likely read error. The V call is TRBV5-8, the J call TRBJ2-5; the match to TRBD1 covers 8 bases. V dropped 0 bases and J dropped 0; count of bases not matched to a gene: 1. The CDR3 consists of 15 residues. Germline V gives CDR1 SGHTS, CDR2 YDEGEE. The CDR3 region has the DNA TGTGCCAGCAGCTTGGGGACAGGGAACCAAGAGACCCAGTACCTC. It is translated as CASSLGTGNQETQYL.

The chain employs TRBV29-1 and TRBJ2-7; 7 nucleotides agree with TRBD1. Looked up from germline, CDR1 is SQVTM and CDR2 is ANQGSEA. The CDR3 contains 16 residues. J lost 6 bases, V lost 4 bases, and 18 bases had no gene match. CDR3 coding DNA: TGCAGCGTTGGCTCCGCAGGGACAGCCTTTGAAGTCGAGCAGTACTTC. This sequence encodes CSVGSAGTAFEVEQYF.